Below are 32 T cell receptor beta chains sequenced from a single sample in a study of blood T cells in healthy people across ages. A second roughly 6 to 12 cycle PCR used barcoded and J-beta primers. TCRdb ran MiXCR on the 5' RACE reads and lists one entry per CDR3 protein. The sample has some 1.8 million distinct CDR3 sequences; 30% to 40% are singletons. The sequenced sample consisted of blood. Receptors were obtained from a human donor in good health.

V usage is TRBV27 and J usage is TRBJ2-5; a possible D gene is TRBD2 (5 bases). The J call may be mistaken, given a closer DNA end match to TRBJ2-7. CDR3 length equals 15 residues. Germline V CDR1 and CDR2: MNHEY, SMNVEV (reference sequence). CDR3 sequence: CASSLISGLYYEQYF. CDR3 in DNA: TGTGCCAGCAGTTTGATTTCGGGGTTATACTACGAGCAGTACTTC.

This clonotype appeared a few times. V usage is TRBV4-3 and J usage is TRBJ1-2; no reliable D call. V was pared by 0 bases and J by 4 bases, with 12 bases between. In germline, CDR1 is LGHNA, CDR2 YSLEER. The CDR3 is made up of 15 amino acids. CDR3 sequence: CASSQDNSPLYGYTF. CDR3 coding DNA: TGCGCCAGCAGCCAAGACAATTCCCCCCTCTATGGCTACACCTTC.

The chain has TRBV28 and TRBJ2-7, with TRBD2 matching over 11 bases. V lost 5 bases and J lost 6; bases outside the gene matches: 9. The germline CDR1 and CDR2 sequences are MDHEN and SYDVKM. The CDR3 has 15 amino acids. The CDR3 bases are TGTGCCAGCAGTACCCTGGGACTAGCGGCCTCCGAGCAGTACTTC. Protein: CASSTLGLAASEQYF.

The genes are TRBV28 and TRBJ1-4; TRBD1 agrees at 11 bases. Per germline, CDR1 MDHEN and CDR2 SYDVKM. J gave up 3 bases and V 7 bases, and 13 bases lay outside the gene matches. The CDR3 loop spans 18 amino acids. CDR3 sequence (DNA): TGTGCCAGCACCCAGGACAGGGGGCTTGGTAATGCTAATGAAAAACTGTTTTTT. This gives the protein CASTQDRGLGNANEKLFF.

This clonotype has a handful of counts. The rearrangement joins TRBV28 to TRBJ2-3; 7 bases are shared with TRBD1. This CDR3 has 15 residues. CDR1 is MDHEN, CDR2 SYDVKM, per germline. The junction had 5 bases not matched to a gene; V was cut back by 5 bases and J by 0 bases. The CDR3 reads CASSRQGVSTDTQYF. Written as DNA, the CDR3 is TGTGCCAGCAGTAGACAGGGTGTTAGCACAGATACGCAGTATTTT.

This chain connects TRBV7-9 to TRBJ2-7, with 7 bases fitting TRBD1. The CDR3 extends over 16 amino acids. V gave up 1 base and J gave up 1 base; unmatched junction bases: 7. The germline V gene encodes CDR1 SEHNR and CDR2 FQNEAQ (reference sequence). The CDR3 here is CASSLDRGGGSYEQYF. CDR3 DNA: TGTGCCAGCAGCTTAGACAGGGGTGGGGGTTCCTACGAGCAGTACTTC.

This clonotype was observed many times. CDR3 sequence: CATRKGTGKIDTQYF. The CDR3 coding sequence is TGCGCCACTCGTAAAGGGACGGGGAAGATAGATACGCAGTATTTT. V is TRBV5-1 and J is TRBJ2-3; D may correspond to TRBD1 or TRBD2 (5 bases each). Germline loops: CDR1 SGHRS, CDR2 YFSETQ. The CDR3 sequence is 15 residues long. V was cut by 9 bases and J by 5 bases, with 22 bases left in between.

This clonotype was seen a handful of times. The rearrangement joins TRBV7-3 to TRBJ2-3, with D possibly TRBD2 on 6 matching bases. The CDR3 extends over 15 amino acids. The V gene's germline CDR1 is SGHTA and CDR2 FQGTGA. V was shortened by 2 bases and J by 6 bases, with 15 bases between the two germline ends. The CDR3: CASSLQSGVMDTQYF. As DNA, the CDR3 is TGTGCCAGCAGCTTACAATCGGGAGTCATGGATACGCAGTATTTT.

On this clonotype: One end of the junction varies from germline; a read error may be responsible. The rearrangement uses TRBV20-1 and TRBJ2-5; 7 bases agree with TRBD1. The CDR3 is 15 amino acids. Germline V gene lookup returns CDR1 DFQATT and CDR2 SNEGSKA (reference sequence). The CDR3 DNA sequence: TGCGGTGCTACCATGACAGGGTCAGATTTGGAGACCCAGTACTTC. It specifies CGATMTGSDLETQYF.

With respect to this clonotype: Its ends do not fully match the called genes, so a read error is possible. The J gene is TRBJ1-4, the V gene TRBV6-6, with 7 bases lining up with TRBD1. Germline loops: CDR1 MNHNY, CDR2 SVGAGI (reference sequence). This CDR3 contains 13 residues. The CDR3 nucleotides are TGTGCCAGCAGTTACGGGACAGCTGAAAAACTGTATTTT. Its translation is CASSYGTAEKLYF.

This chain uses TRBV15 with TRBJ2-3, with TRBD2 as a possible D gene (6 bases). Germline V gives CDR1 LNHNV, CDR2 YYDKDF (reference sequence). The CDR3 sequence is 13 residues long. The V and J ends lost 3 bases and 4 bases respectively, with 8 bases between them. CDR3 nucleotides: TGTGCCACCAGCAGCGGGGGTGCAGATACGCAGTATTTT. Translating gives CATSSGGADTQYF.

Many counts were recorded for this clonotype. The V and J genes are TRBV29-1 and TRBJ2-3, with D unclear. The V end lost 3 bases, the J end lost 0 bases, and 7 bases lay between the germline ends. This CDR3 region has 13 residues. Germline loops: CDR1 SQVTM, CDR2 ANQGSEA. CDR3 sequence reads: CSVEETSTDTQYF. The CDR3 DNA sequence: TGCAGCGTTGAGGAAACTAGCACAGATACGCAGTATTTT.

The CDR3: CSVVWGVNEQFF. CDR3 nucleotides: TGCAGCGTTGTCTGGGGGGTCAATGAGCAGTTCTTC. This rearrangement joins TRBV29-1 to TRBJ2-1; D may be TRBD2 (6 bases). CDR3 size: 12 residues. Per the germline V gene, CDR1 is SQVTM and CDR2 is ANQGSEA. V was pared by 4 bases and J by 6 bases, with 10 bases between.

The CDR3 DNA reads TGTGCCAGCAGGCGGGGGATTTACGAGCAGTACTTC. Protein: CASRRGIYEQYF. The chain joins TRBV27 to TRBJ2-7, with TRBD2 identical over 7 bases. Germline CDR1 and CDR2: MNHEY and SMNVEV (reference sequence). There are 12 residues in the CDR3. V shed 6 bases and J 4 bases; nucleotides not matched to a gene: 3.

The CDR3 sequence: CASSLATGNSGANVLTF. DNA of the CDR3: TGTGCCAGCAGCTTAGCGACAGGGAACTCTGGGGCCAACGTCCTGACTTTC. The chain combines TRBV7-2 with TRBJ2-6; 7 nucleotides match TRBD1. Germline CDR1 and CDR2: SGHTA and FQGNSA. The V gene end was trimmed by 0 bases and the J gene end by 0 bases; junction bases not matched to a gene: 2. The CDR3 runs to 17 residues.

This clonotype was seen a few times. The chain couples TRBV4-1 to TRBJ1-2; perhaps TRBD1 as D (5 bases). V gave up 3 bases and J gave up 5 bases, with 19 bases separating them. This CDR3 is 16 amino acids long. Germline CDR1 and CDR2: MGHRA and YSYEKL. CDR3 in DNA: TGCGCCAGCAGCCAGGATTTTAGGGGCGCACGGTATGGCTACACCTTC. The encoded protein is CASSQDFRGARYGYTF.

Comment on this clonotype: At one end the junction does not follow the germline gene, possibly because of a read error. The chain recombines TRBV18 with TRBJ1-2, with a tentative D call TRBD1 (5 bases). The germline V gene encodes CDR1 KGHSH and CDR2 LQKENI. The CDR3 has 13 residues. The CDR3 DNA follows: TGTGCCAGCTCACCAAATAGGGACGCTGGCTGCACCTTC. Translation gives CASSPNRDAGCTF.

The J gene is TRBJ1-1, the V gene TRBV3-1, with D unresolved. Trimming cost V 1 base and J 1 base, with 10 bases left between them. The CDR3 has 15 residues. Germline V lookup: CDR1 LGHDT, CDR2 YNNKEL (reference sequence). DNA of the CDR3: TGTGCCAGCAGCCAAGTATCGGAGTGGAACACTGAAGCTTTCTTT. Its protein is CASSQVSEWNTEAFF.

This rearrangement joins TRBV7-2 to TRBJ1-1; D may be TRBD1 (5 bases). The CDR3 is 15 residues long. Trimming pared 3 bases from V and 4 bases from J, leaving 15 bases between. The germline V gene has CDR1 SGHTA and CDR2 FQGNSA. The CDR3: CASSLKGRGSTEAFF. In DNA form, the CDR3 reads TGTGCCAGCAGCTTGAAGGGGCGCGGGAGCACTGAAGCTTTCTTT.

This clonotype came up a few times. The V gene is TRBV7-2, the J gene TRBJ2-1; D possibly corresponds to TRBD2 (6 bases). In germline, CDR1 is SGHTA, CDR2 FQGNSA. V lost 5 bases to trimming and J lost 0 bases, with 11 bases between them. The CDR3 is 15 amino acids. DNA of the CDR3: TGTGCCAGCAGCCGGGGGTCCAGCTCCTACAATGAGCAGTTCTTC. It specifies CASSRGSSSYNEQFF.

In the case of this clonotype: The junction departs from the called germline gene at one end, perhaps through a read error. The rearrangement joins TRBV5-1 to TRBJ2-5, with D possibly TRBD1 on 6 matching bases. The tail of the sequence fits TRBJ2-7 better, so the J call may be wrong. The CDR3 has 14 amino acids. Germline V gene lookup returns CDR1 SGHRS and CDR2 YFSETQ. This chain's CDR3 is CASRLDGTTYEQYF. The CDR3 nucleotides read TGCGCCAGCCGCTTAGATGGGACAACCTACGAGCAGTACTTC.

This clonotype has only a few counts. Here the CDR3 reads CASSLRVRDTEAFF. Written as DNA, the CDR3 is TGTGCCAGCAGCTTAAGGGTACGAGACACTGAAGCTTTCTTT. This chain uses TRBV11-3 with TRBJ1-1; no reliable D call. The V gene's germline CDR1 is SGHNT and CDR2 YENEEA. V was shortened by 2 bases and J by 3 bases, with 10 bases between the two germline ends. This CDR3 comprises 14 residues.

V is TRBV28 and J is TRBJ2-7; the D is unclear. With 6 bases removed from V and 0 bases from J, the gap between germline ends came to 9 bases. Germline CDR1 and CDR2: MDHEN and SYDVKM. CDR3 size: 13 residues. The CDR3 sequence: CASSTHYSYEQYF. Here the CDR3 DNA reads TGTGCCAGCAGCACCCACTACTCCTACGAGCAGTACTTC.

This clonotype was seen more than once but under ten times. The V gene is TRBV20-1, the J gene TRBJ2-7; D uncertain. V was pared by 5 bases and J by 1 base, with 12 bases between. Germline V CDR1 and CDR2: DFQATT, SNEGSKA (reference sequence). There are 13 residues in the CDR3. The CDR3 loop reads CSAEPGPSYEQYF. CDR3 bases: TGCAGTGCTGAGCCGGGCCCTTCCTACGAGCAGTACTTC.

This chain links TRBV29-1 with TRBJ1-1, with a weak D call TRBD1 (6 bases). This CDR3 has 13 amino acids. V was trimmed by 3 bases and J by 2 bases, leaving 10 bases between them. Germline V gene lookup returns CDR1 SQVTM and CDR2 ANQGSEA. Here the CDR3 reads CSVESRGNTEAFF. CDR3 DNA: TGCAGCGTTGAGTCCAGGGGTAACACTGAAGCTTTCTTT.

The chain uses TRBV4-1 and TRBJ2-1, with 15 positions matching TRBD2. There are 16 residues in the CDR3. Per the germline V gene, CDR1 is MGHRA and CDR2 is YSYEKL. Trimming removed 5 bases from V and 8 bases from J; junction bases left unmatched: 7. CDR3 protein: CASSARTSGGADEQFF. In DNA, the CDR3 is TGCGCCAGCAGCGCGAGGACTAGCGGGGGGGCCGATGAGCAGTTCTTC.

V gene TRBV27 combines with J gene TRBJ1-2, with D uncertain. Germline V gene lookup returns CDR1 MNHEY and CDR2 SMNVEV (reference sequence). The CDR3 sequence is 15 residues long. V lost 1 base, J lost 2 bases, and 11 bases lay in between. In DNA, the CDR3 is TGTGCCAGCAGTTTATATCCGGCAGAAAACTATGGCTACACCTTC. This gives the protein CASSLYPAENYGYTF.

Many counts were recorded for this clonotype. The chain carries TRBV6-6 and TRBJ1-2; 7 bases align to TRBD1. The CDR3 is 16 amino acids. Trimming at V came to 6 bases and at J to 4 bases, leaving 14 bases not matched to a gene. Per germline, CDR1 MNHNY and CDR2 SVGAGI (reference sequence). Here the CDR3 reads CASSPRQGSRLYGYTF. CDR3 DNA: TGTGCCAGCAGCCCCCGACAGGGTAGCAGGCTCTATGGCTACACCTTC.

J is TRBJ1-5 and V is TRBV28; D is perhaps TRBD1 (6 bases). V was shortened by 4 bases and J by 2 bases, with 21 bases between the two germline ends. The CDR3 extends over 18 amino acids. Looked up from germline, CDR1 is MDHEN and CDR2 is SYDVKM. Here the CDR3 reads CASSSPGQHIDGNQPQHF. In nucleotides, the CDR3 is TGTGCCAGCAGTTCTCCCGGACAGCATATAGATGGCAATCAGCCCCAGCATTTT.

This clonotype was seen a handful of times. The chain has TRBV7-9 and TRBJ1-4, with D perhaps matching TRBD1 (5 bases). CDR3 length: 16 amino acids. CDR1 is SEHNR, CDR2 FQNEAQ, per germline (reference sequence). Deletions cut 1 base from V and 6 bases from J, with 15 bases between. The DNA of the CDR3 is TGTGCCAGCAGCTTAGGCCTGGCAGGGCTTGATGAAAAACTGTTTTTT. This translates into CASSLGLAGLDEKLFF. Based on the CDR3 plus reference TRBV7-9 and TRBJ1-4, the full variable domain is DTGVSQNPRHKITKRGQNVTFRCDPISEHNRLYWYRQTLGQGPEFLTYFQNEAQLEKSRLLSDRFSAERPKGSFSTLEIQRTEQGDSAMYLCASSLGLAGLDEKLFFGSGTQLSVL.

The rearrangement links TRBV7-9 to TRBJ2-6, with D hard to call. The CDR3 covers 16 residues. Per the germline V gene, CDR1 is SEHNR and CDR2 is FQNEAQ (reference sequence). V was clipped by 5 bases and J by 2 bases, with 13 bases between them. CDR3 sequence reads: CASSPTILTGANVLTF. For the CDR3, the DNA is TGTGCCAGCAGCCCGACGATACTTACTGGGGCCAACGTCCTGACTTTC. The variable domain in full, with the rest retrieved from reference TRBV7-9 and TRBJ2-6, is DTGVSQNPRHKITKRGQNVTFRCDPISEHNRLYWYRQTLGQGPEFLTYFQNEAQLEKSRLLSDRFSAERPKGSFSTLEIQRTEQGDSAMYLCASSPTILTGANVLTFGAGSRLTVL.

The chain carries TRBV12-3 or TRBV12-4 and TRBJ2-1, with 8 bases matching TRBD1. The CDR3 consists of 15 residues. V trimming: 5 bases; J trimming: 7 bases; junction bases outside the gene matches: 10. CDR3: CASSPSQGESNEQFF. CDR3 DNA sequence: TGTGCCAGCAGTCCCTCACAGGGGGAGTCGAATGAGCAGTTCTTC.